This paragraph covers one T cell receptor (beta chain) sequence. The target of this receptor is not known. Base qualities are not provided; no much larger clone lies one nucleotide away. These data are taken from a study of blood T cell repertoires in COVID-19 (dated by TCRdb to the early 2020s). In the study overall: The collaborator samples originated in the United States, Italy and Spain and spanned the acute and convalescent phases of COVID-19. The dataset comprised deeply sampled blood TCRbeta repertoires from subjects exposed to, actively infected with, or recovered from COVID-19. Nearly every sample came with metadata listing a de-identified subject ID, COVID-19 status, age in years and sex. The material from the prospective study consisted of cDNA or gDNA derived from T cells, B-cell-depleted T cells, or PBMCs. The samples were drawn from the first 160 participants of the ongoing ImmuneRACE study and from some 1,300 subjects provided by 6 global collaborators. The repertoires were released in a freely available public database meant as a resource for research on the immune response to SARS-CoV-2. HLA class I and class II types, where available, came from metadata supplied by the sample provider rather than from assay-based typing. Findings and caveats that apply to the study as a whole: Clinical and demographic metadata were provided uncurated, with the amount varying by source and participant.

Whole blood was collected in K2EDTA tubes by collaborating institutions according to the institutions' own protocols. For TCRbeta analysis, collaborators shipped samples as frozen whole blood, isolated PBMCs, or DNA extracted from either of those sample types. The CDR3 numbers 15 residues from cysteine through phenylalanine. The kept DNA is CDR3 alone, 45 bases in frame from the first base. V trim: 10 bases; J trim: 8 bases; unmatched bases: 15. The germline V gene encodes CDR1 LNHDA and CDR2 SQIVND (reference sequence). TCRbeta CDR3 regions were amplified from genomic DNA by means of the immunoSEQ Assay, a bias-controlled multiplex PCR. On the study's bioinformatics: Nucleated cell counts per sample were estimated from amplification of reference gene primers within the assay. Sequence reads were collapsed and filtered to measure the absolute abundance of every unique TCRbeta CDR3 rearrangement. For each sample, productive Simpson clonality was calculated by taking the square root of Simpson's diversity index across productive rearrangements. What TCRdb holds here is the immuneACCESS table cut down to in-frame rearrangements. Part of the clones is not present; checked against another copy, under half of the missing clones reflect an unresolved V gene, and the others are unexplained. V and J calls and clone size come straight from that table; D and trimming were deduced from the DNA. Here the sample has around 89,000 clones; 70% to 90% occur a single time. 0.35% to 0.5% of the sample comes from the top ten.

Sequenced: peripheral blood. The receptor was isolated from a man aged 60-69 years with acute or convalescent COVID-19. The rearranged segments are TRBV19 and TRBJ2-1; 9 bases in the junction line up with TRBD2. The CDR3 reads CATKVYAGGADEQFF. Here is the DNA: TGTGCCACTAAGGTTTACGCGGGAGGGGCCGATGAGCAGTTCTTC.